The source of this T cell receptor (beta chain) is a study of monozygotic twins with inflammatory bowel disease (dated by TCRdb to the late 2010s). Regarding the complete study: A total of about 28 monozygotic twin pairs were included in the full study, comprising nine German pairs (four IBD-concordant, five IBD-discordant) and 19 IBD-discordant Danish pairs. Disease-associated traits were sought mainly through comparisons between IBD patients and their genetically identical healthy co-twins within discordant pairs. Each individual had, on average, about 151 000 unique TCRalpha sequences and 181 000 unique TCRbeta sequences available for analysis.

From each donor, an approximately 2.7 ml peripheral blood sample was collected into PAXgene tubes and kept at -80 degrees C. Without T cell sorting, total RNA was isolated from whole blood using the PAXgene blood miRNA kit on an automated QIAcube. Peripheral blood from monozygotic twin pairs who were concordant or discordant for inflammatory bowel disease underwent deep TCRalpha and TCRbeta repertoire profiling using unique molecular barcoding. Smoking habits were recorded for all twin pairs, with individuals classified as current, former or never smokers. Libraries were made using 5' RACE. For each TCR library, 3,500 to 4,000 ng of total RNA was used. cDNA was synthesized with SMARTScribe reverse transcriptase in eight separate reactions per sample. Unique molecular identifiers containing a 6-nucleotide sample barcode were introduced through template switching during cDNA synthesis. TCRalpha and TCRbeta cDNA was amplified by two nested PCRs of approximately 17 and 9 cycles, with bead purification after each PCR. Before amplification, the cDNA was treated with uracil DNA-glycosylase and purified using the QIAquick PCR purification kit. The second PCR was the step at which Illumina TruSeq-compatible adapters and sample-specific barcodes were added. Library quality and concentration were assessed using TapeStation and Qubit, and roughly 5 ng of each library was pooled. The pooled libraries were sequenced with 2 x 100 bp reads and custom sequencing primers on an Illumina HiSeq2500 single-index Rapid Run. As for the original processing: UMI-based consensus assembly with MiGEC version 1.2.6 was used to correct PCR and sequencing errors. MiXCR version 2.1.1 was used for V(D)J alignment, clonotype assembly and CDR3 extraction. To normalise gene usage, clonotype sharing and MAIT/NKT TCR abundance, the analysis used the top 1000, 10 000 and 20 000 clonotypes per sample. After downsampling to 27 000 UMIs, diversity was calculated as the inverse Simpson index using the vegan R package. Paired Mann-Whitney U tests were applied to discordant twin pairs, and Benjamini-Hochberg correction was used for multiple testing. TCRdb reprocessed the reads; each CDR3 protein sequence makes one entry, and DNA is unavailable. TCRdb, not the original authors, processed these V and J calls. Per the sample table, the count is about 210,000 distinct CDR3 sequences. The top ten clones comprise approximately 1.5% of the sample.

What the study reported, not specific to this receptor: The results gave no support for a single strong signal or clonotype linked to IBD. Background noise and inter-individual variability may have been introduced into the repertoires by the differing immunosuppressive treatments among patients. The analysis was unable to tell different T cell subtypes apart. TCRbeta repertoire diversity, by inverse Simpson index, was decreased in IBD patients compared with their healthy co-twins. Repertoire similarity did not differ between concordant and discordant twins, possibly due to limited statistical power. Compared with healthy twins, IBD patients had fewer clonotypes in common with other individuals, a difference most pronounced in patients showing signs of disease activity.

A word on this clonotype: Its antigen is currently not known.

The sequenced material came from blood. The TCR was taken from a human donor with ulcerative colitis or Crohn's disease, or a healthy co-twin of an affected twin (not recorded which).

The CDR3: CSADRGSATGELFF. Rearrangement joined TRBV29-1 to TRBJ2-2; with no DNA, the TCRdb D assignment of TRBD1 cannot be verified. The CDR3 sequence holds 14 residues, the cysteine and phenylalanine included. No DNA sequence is on record. The germline V gene gives CDR1 as SQVTM and CDR2 as ANQGSEA.